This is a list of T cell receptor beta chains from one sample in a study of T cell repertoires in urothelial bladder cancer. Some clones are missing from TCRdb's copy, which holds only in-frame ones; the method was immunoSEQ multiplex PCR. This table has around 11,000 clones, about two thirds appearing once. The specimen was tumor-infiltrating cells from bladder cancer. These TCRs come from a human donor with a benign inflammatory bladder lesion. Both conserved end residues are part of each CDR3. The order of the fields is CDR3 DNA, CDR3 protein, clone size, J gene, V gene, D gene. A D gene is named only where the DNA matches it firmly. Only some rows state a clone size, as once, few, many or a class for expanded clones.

cdr3_nt: TGTGCTAGTGGTTCCGGGACAGTCAATTCACCCCTCCACTTT
cdr3_aa: CASGSGTVNSPLHF
clone_size: NA
j_call: TRBJ1-6
v_call: TRBV12-5
d_call: TRBD1

cdr3_nt: TGTGCCAGCAGCTTACGTTGGTCCGCTGGCTACACCTTC
cdr3_aa: CASSLRWSAGYTF
clone_size: once
j_call: TRBJ1-2
v_call: TRBV7-9
d_call: NA

cdr3_nt: TGTGCCAGCAGCCCACCGCCAGTGAGCGGAGCCAAAAACATTCAGTACTTC
cdr3_aa: CASSPPPVSGAKNIQYF
clone_size: NA
j_call: TRBJ2-4
v_call: TRBV5-4
d_call: NA

cdr3_nt: TGTGCCAGCAGCTTAGGTCGTGGTTCTGAGCAGTTCTTC
cdr3_aa: CASSLGRGSEQFF
clone_size: NA
j_call: TRBJ2-1
v_call: TRBV7-6
d_call: NA

cdr3_nt: TGTGCCAGCAGCTACAGGTCGGTGAACTCCTACAATGAGCAGTTCTTC
cdr3_aa: CASSYRSVNSYNEQFF
clone_size: NA
j_call: TRBJ2-1
v_call: TRBV11-3
d_call: NA

cdr3_nt: TGTGCCAGCTCACCAGGCCAAAACTATGGCTACACCTTC
cdr3_aa: CASSPGQNYGYTF
clone_size: NA
j_call: TRBJ1-2
v_call: TRBV18
d_call: NA

cdr3_nt: TGTGCCAGCAGCCAAGATTGGCCGGGACTAGCGAGTGGGGAGCAGTTCTTC
cdr3_aa: CASSQDWPGLASGEQFF
clone_size: NA
j_call: TRBJ2-1
v_call: TRBV14
d_call: TRBD2

cdr3_nt: TGTGCCAGCTCACCATTACAGGGCCTATCCTACGAGCAGTACTTC
cdr3_aa: CASSPLQGLSYEQYF
clone_size: NA
j_call: TRBJ2-7
v_call: TRBV18
d_call: NA

cdr3_nt: TGTGCCACCAGCAGAGATAACACAGGGGGCTGGGGAAGATCCGGGGAGCTGTTTTTT
cdr3_aa: CATSRDNTGGWGRSGELFF
clone_size: once
j_call: TRBJ2-2
v_call: TRBV15
d_call: TRBD1

cdr3_nt: TGTGCCATCAGTGAATTCGGGGGTGGCGAGCAGTACTTC
cdr3_aa: CAISEFGGGEQYF
clone_size: NA
j_call: TRBJ2-7
v_call: TRBV10-3
d_call: NA

cdr3_nt: TGTGCCAGCAGGTTCGGGGGGGTTGCTGAGCAGTTCTTC
cdr3_aa: CASRFGGVAEQFF
clone_size: once
j_call: TRBJ2-1
v_call: TRBV11-2
d_call: TRBD2

cdr3_nt: TGTGCCAGCAGCTTGGCCCCAGGAGTTGAGTCACCCCTCCACTTT
cdr3_aa: CASSLAPGVESPLHF
clone_size: few
j_call: TRBJ1-6
v_call: TRBV5-5
d_call: NA

cdr3_nt: TGCGCCAGCAGCCAAGATCTTATCGGTGGAACTAGCACAGATACGCAGTATTTT
cdr3_aa: CASSQDLIGGTSTDTQYF
clone_size: NA
j_call: TRBJ2-3
v_call: TRBV4-1
d_call: NA

cdr3_nt: TGTGCCAGCAGCTCCGACCTGGACCGGGAGGGCGAGCAGTACTTC
cdr3_aa: CASSSDLDREGEQYF
clone_size: NA
j_call: TRBJ2-7
v_call: TRBV7-9
d_call: TRBD2

cdr3_nt: TGTGCCAGCAGCCATTATACAGGACCCAATGAGCAGTTCTTC
cdr3_aa: CASSHYTGPNEQFF
clone_size: once
j_call: TRBJ2-1
v_call: TRBV14
d_call: NA

cdr3_nt: TGCGCCAGCAGCGAGCTCCGGGTGACAGGAGAACCCCCCCCTGGAAACACCATATATTTT
cdr3_aa: CASSELRVTGEPPPGNTIYF
clone_size: few
j_call: TRBJ1-3
v_call: TRBV5-1
d_call: NA

cdr3_nt: TGTGCCAGCAGCTTAGTCGTTACCCCAGACGAGCAGTACTTC
cdr3_aa: CASSLVVTPDEQYF
clone_size: few
j_call: TRBJ2-7
v_call: TRBV7-9
d_call: NA

cdr3_nt: TGTGCCAGCAATGGGGGCGGGGCGGCCTACGAGCAGTACTTC
cdr3_aa: CASNGGGAAYEQYF
clone_size: NA
j_call: TRBJ2-7
v_call: TRBV6-6
d_call: NA

cdr3_nt: TGTGCCAGCAGCTTGGCGGGCAGGGGAAGAACTGAAGCTTTCTTT
cdr3_aa: CASSLAGRGRTEAFF
clone_size: NA
j_call: TRBJ1-1
v_call: TRBV5-6
d_call: NA

cdr3_nt: TGTGCCAGCAGGGCCAGGGTGGAGAACACTGAAGCTTTCTTT
cdr3_aa: CASRARVENTEAFF
clone_size: few
j_call: TRBJ1-1
v_call: TRBV6-6
d_call: NA

cdr3_nt: TGTGCCAGCAGCCCCGCACGTGGGCCATTAACAACCACAGATACGCAGTATTTT
cdr3_aa: CASSPARGPLTTTDTQYF
clone_size: NA
j_call: TRBJ2-3
v_call: TRBV7-8
d_call: NA

cdr3_nt: TGTGCCAGCAGTCCCCGGCCTTCCTACGAGCAGTACTTC
cdr3_aa: CASSPRPSYEQYF
clone_size: NA
j_call: TRBJ2-7
v_call: TRBV6-5
d_call: NA

cdr3_nt: TGTGCCAGCAGTTGGGGGTCCTACGAGCAGTACTTC
cdr3_aa: CASSWGSYEQYF
clone_size: NA
j_call: TRBJ2-7
v_call: TRBV2
d_call: NA

cdr3_nt: TGCGCCAGCAGCTCCCGGGACAATTATGGCTACACCTTC
cdr3_aa: CASSSRDNYGYTF
clone_size: NA
j_call: TRBJ1-2
v_call: TRBV5-1
d_call: NA

cdr3_nt: TGTGCCAGCAGCTCCCTTAGGACCGGGGAGCTGTTTTTT
cdr3_aa: CASSSLRTGELFF
clone_size: NA
j_call: TRBJ2-2
v_call: TRBV7-6
d_call: NA

cdr3_nt: TGTGCCAGCAGCTTAGGCAGGGGTGGCACTGAAGCTTTCTTT
cdr3_aa: CASSLGRGGTEAFF
clone_size: NA
j_call: TRBJ1-1
v_call: TRBV11-1
d_call: NA

cdr3_nt: TGTGCCAGCAGCTTAGACCCCGGGAGCTCCTACGAGCAGTACTTC
cdr3_aa: CASSLDPGSSYEQYF
clone_size: NA
j_call: TRBJ2-7
v_call: TRBV11-2
d_call: NA

cdr3_nt: TGTGCCAGTAGTGCCGCCGGGACAGGGTGGGGTCGAGAGACCCAGTACTTC
cdr3_aa: CASSAAGTGWGRETQYF
clone_size: NA
j_call: TRBJ2-5
v_call: TRBV19
d_call: TRBD1

cdr3_nt: TGCGCCAGCAGCTGGGGACAGGGGTGGATCTACTATGGCTACACCTTC
cdr3_aa: CASSWGQGWIYYGYTF
clone_size: NA
j_call: TRBJ1-2
v_call: TRBV5-1
d_call: TRBD1

cdr3_nt: TGTGCCAGCTCACCACGGGACAGTCGTAACTATGGCTACACCTTC
cdr3_aa: CASSPRDSRNYGYTF
clone_size: NA
j_call: TRBJ1-2
v_call: TRBV18
d_call: TRBD1

cdr3_nt: TGCGCCAGCAAAGCCGGACAGCTTTACGAGCAGTACTTC
cdr3_aa: CASKAGQLYEQYF
clone_size: NA
j_call: TRBJ2-7
v_call: TRBV5-1
d_call: NA